This T cell receptor beta chain emerged from a study of blood T cell repertoires in COVID-19 (TCRdb year 2020). Background on the whole study: Samples covering the acute and convalescent phases of COVID-19 were provided by collaborators in the United States, Italy and Spain. The samples were drawn from the first 160 participants of the ongoing ImmuneRACE study and from 950 to 1,500 subjects provided by 6 global collaborators. A de-identified subject ID, COVID-19 status, age in years and sex were almost always included in the sample metadata. Subjects who had been exposed to COVID-19, were actively infected with it, or had recovered from it provided the deeply sampled blood TCRbeta repertoires that made up the dataset. Where HLA class I and class II types were available, the types were taken from metadata supplied by the sample provider, not from assay-based typing. The repertoires were released in a freely available public database meant as a resource for research on the immune response to SARS-CoV-2. The prospective study material was composed of cDNA or gDNA derived from T cells, B-cell-depleted T cells, or PBMCs.

The immunoSEQ Assay, a bias-controlled multiplex PCR, was used to amplify TCRbeta CDR3 regions from genomic DNA. The study's processing was this. The number of nucleated cells in each sample was estimated by amplification of reference gene primers within the assay. To quantify the absolute abundance of each unique TCRbeta CDR3 rearrangement, sequence reads were collapsed and filtered. Productive Simpson clonality was computed per sample as the square root of Simpson's diversity index over productive rearrangements. Held by TCRdb, this immuneACCESS table contains in-frame sequences only and omits some clones. Under half of the omission traces to an unresolved V gene where checked; the cause of the rest is unknown. V, J and clone size are those of that table, while D and trimming were read from the DNA. The sample includes fewer than 450,000 clones, with around 86% observed a single time. The top ten clonotypes cover about 6.3% of the sample.

Sequences KGHSH (CDR1) and LQKENI (CDR2) are obtained from the germline V gene. V loses 3 bases of germline sequence and J loses 4 bases, and the interval between the two ends is 8 bases. The CDR3 covers 13 residues, taking in both the cysteine and the phenylalanine. Of all the DNA, just the CDR3 is kept, 39 bases in frame from base 1. Concerning this clone itself: This receptor's antigen is unknown. The input lacks base qualities; no much larger clone sits a single base away.

One collaborating source in Seattle enrolled patients while the patients were actively infected and followed the patients over time throughout the course of disease. The collaborating institutions used their own protocols to collect whole blood in K2EDTA tubes. For TCRbeta analysis, collaborators shipped samples as frozen whole blood, isolated PBMCs, or DNA extracted from either of those sample types. On the study overall, not on this receptor specifically: Clinical and demographic metadata were provided uncurated, with the amount varying by source and participant.

Sequencing input: peripheral blood. The V gene is TRBV18 and the J gene is TRBJ2-3; tentative D gene TRBD2, with 6 bases matching. The origin of this receptor is a woman aged 45-59 years with COVID-19, enrolled during active disease. CDR3 reads: CASSPPGADTQYF. The DNA sequence is given as TGTGCCAGCTCACCCCCGGGGGCAGATACGCAGTATTTT.